The T cell receptor beta chain under discussion was sequenced for a study of follicular helper T cells after annual influenza vaccination. Germline assignment: CDR1 ENHRY and CDR2 SYGVKD. V lost 2 bases and J 4 bases, leaving 12 bases between the germline ends. The CDR3 totals 14 residues. Data came from immunoSEQ multiplex PCR; TCRdb stores just in-frame clones and leaves some out. The sample contains over a thousand clones, around 83% of which appear only once. The time point: 2015-2016 season, 7 days after influenza vaccination. Sorted blood CD4 subsets were sequenced before and after adults received seasonal inactivated influenza vaccine. Study conclusions and caveats: Most later recoveries of Day 7 ICOS+CD38+ clones were ICOS-CD38- cTfh. ICOS+CD38+ cTfh clonality change tracked circulating plasmablast frequency change.

Notes on this clone: Its antigen is unidentified.

The V gene is TRBV10-3, the J gene TRBJ2-7; D is unresolved. This sequence originates from an adult who received the influenza vaccine. The specimen was CXCR5+ CD38+ circulating T follicular helper cells from blood, collected 7 days after influenza vaccination. Subset: circulating Tfh, non-naive CD4+CXCR5+PD-1+ (ICOS+CD38+ or ICOS-CD38-). The CDR3 DNA reads TGTGCCATCAGTGAGGGGGTGTTGGGGTACGAGCAGTACTTC. It encodes CAISEGVLGYEQYF.